Presented here are 14 T cell receptor beta chains from one specimen sequenced in a study of neurological immune-mediated disorders. TCRdb re-derived calls from the 5' RACE reads in MiXCR, one entry per CDR3 protein. Among about 59,000 distinct CDR3 sequences listed, roughly 3.5% were seen once. Specimen: PBMCs. These receptors came from a woman aged 30 to 39 with multiple sclerosis.

With regard to this clonotype: This may be a read error: a much more frequent sequence differs by one nucleotide. The rearrangement uses TRBV5-1 and TRBJ2-1; D call uncertain. V was pared by 8 bases and J by 6 bases, with 12 bases between. Germline lookup yields CDR1 SGHRS and CDR2 YFSETQ. This CDR3 spans 12 amino acids. CDR3 bases: TGCGCCAGTGACGGAAAAGGCAATGAGCAGTTCTTC. This gives the protein CASDGKGNEQFF. Filled out from reference TRBV5-1 and TRBJ2-1, the complete variable domain reads KAGVTQTPRYLIKTRGQQVTLSCSPISGHRSVSWYQQTPGQGLQFLFEYFSETQRNKGNFPGRFSGRQFSNSRSEMNVSTLELGDSALYLCASDGKGNEQFFGPGTRLTVL.

This clonotype was observed many times. The chain uses TRBV7-6 and TRBJ2-7; 8 bases agree with TRBD2. The ends lost 3 bases at V and 1 base at J; junction bases unmatched: 5. This CDR3 comprises 15 residues. CDR1 is SGHVS, CDR2 FNYEAQ, per germline. CDR3 sequence reads: CASSLGTSGSYEQYF. Here the CDR3 DNA reads TGTGCCAGCAGCTTGGGTACTAGCGGATCCTACGAGCAGTACTTC.

At least ten counts were recorded for this clonotype. CDR3 in amino acids: CASSSSDRSYGYTF. CDR3 sequence (DNA): TGTGCCAGCAGCTCATCAGACAGGAGCTATGGCTACACCTTC. V is TRBV7-2 and J is TRBJ1-2; a weak D match, TRBD1 (6 bases). The CDR3 covers 14 residues. V was cut by 4 bases and J by 4 bases, with 13 bases left in between. CDR1 and CDR2 (germline): SGHTA, FQGNSA.

This clonotype was counted at least ten times. This chain connects TRBV7-6 to TRBJ1-2; the D gene is possibly TRBD1 (6 bases). Germline V gene sequence: CDR1 SGHVS, CDR2 FNYEAQ. The CDR3 runs 13 residues. V was cut by 6 bases and J by 2 bases, with 10 bases left in between. CDR3 sequence reads: CASSPQGNYGYTF. CDR3 in DNA: TGTGCCAGCAGTCCTCAGGGGAACTATGGCTACACCTTC.

Many counts were recorded for this clonotype. V usage is TRBV6-6 and J usage is TRBJ2-1; D perhaps matches TRBD2 (6 bases). The CDR3 sequence is 15 residues long. The germline V gene has CDR1 MNHNY and CDR2 SVGAGI (reference sequence). V gave up 0 bases and J gave up 7 bases, with 13 bases separating them. The CDR3 coding sequence is TGTGCCAGCAGTTACTCCGGGGGTCATTTGAATGAGCAGTTCTTC. The encoded protein is CASSYSGGHLNEQFF.

This clonotype has at least ten counts. CDR3 loop: CASSLEGSSYNEQFF. The DNA of the CDR3 is TGCGCCAGCAGCTTGGAGGGTAGCTCCTACAATGAGCAGTTCTTC. The rearrangement uses TRBV5-1 and TRBJ2-1; D unresolved. Germline V gives CDR1 SGHRS, CDR2 YFSETQ. CDR3 length: 15 residues. The germline V and J ends were trimmed by 0 bases and 0 bases, with 7 bases remaining between them.

As regards this clonotype: A much larger clone lies a single base off, so this may be a read error. The V and J genes are TRBV12-3 or TRBV12-4 and TRBJ1-2, with D possibly matching TRBD1 (5 bases). This CDR3 has 12 residues. The V end lost 6 bases, the J end lost 8 bases, and 13 bases lay between the germline ends. CDR3 amino acids: CASSLAGSGYTF. CDR3 DNA: TGTGCCAGCAGCCTGGCAGGGAGCGGCTACACCTTC.

As for this clonotype: This may be a read error, as it is one base from a much larger clone. In DNA, the CDR3 is TGCAGCGTTGAAGAACAGGGGGGTCAGCCCCAGAATTTT. This encodes CSVEEQGGQPQNF. V is TRBV29-1 and J is TRBJ1-5, with 8 bases identical to TRBD1. This CDR3 has 13 residues. Germline CDR1 SQVTM, CDR2 ANQGSEA.

At least ten counts were recorded for this clonotype. The chain has TRBV6-1 and TRBJ2-6; D call uncertain. The CDR3 spans 15 residues. CDR1 and CDR2 (germline): MNHNS, SASEGT. The V end was cut by 2 bases, the J end by 2 bases, with 7 bases between. The CDR3 DNA reads as TGTGCCAGCAGTGAATCAGTTACTGGGGCCAACGTCCTGACTTTC. Amino acid sequence: CASSESVTGANVLTF.

This clonotype has a count of ten or more. V gene TRBV2 combines with J gene TRBJ2-7; the D gene is possibly TRBD2 (5 bases). Trimming pared 7 bases from V and 3 bases from J, leaving 10 bases between. The germline CDR1 and CDR2 sequences are SNHLY and FYNNEI. CDR3 length: 12 amino acids. CDR3 bases: TGTGCCAGCACGAGCGGAGGCTACGAGCAGTACTTC. Translation gives CASTSGGYEQYF.

This clonotype was counted at least ten times. This chain links TRBV12-3 or TRBV12-4 with TRBJ2-3; 13 nucleotides match TRBD2. V lost 7 bases to trimming and J lost 3 bases; unmatched junction nucleotides: 4. The CDR3 totals 15 residues. CDR3 sequence: CASNKGLAGTDTQYF. The CDR3 coding sequence is TGTGCCAGCAATAAGGGACTAGCGGGGACAGATACGCAGTATTTT.

This clonotype has ten or more counts. The V call is TRBV5-6, the J call TRBJ2-1; 13 bases agree with TRBD2. The CDR3 loop spans 15 amino acids. Germline V gene sequence: CDR1 SGHDT, CDR2 YYEEEE. The V and J ends lost 4 bases and 7 bases, in that order; junction bases with no gene match: 5. The CDR3 region has the DNA TGTGCCAGCAGCCAGACTAGCGGGGGGAGGAATGAGCAGTTCTTC. Translating it yields CASSQTSGGRNEQFF. The full variable domain, in which reference TRBV5-6 and TRBJ2-1 provide the parts outside the CDR3, is DAGVTQSPTHLIKTRGQQVTLRCSPKSGHDTVSWYQQALGQGPQFIFQYYEEEERQRGNFPDRFSGHQFPNYSSELNVNALLLGDSALYLCASSQTSGGRNEQFFGPGTRLTVL.

This clonotype came up a few times. A much more abundant neighbour one base away suggests this may be a read error. The rearrangement joins TRBV28 to TRBJ2-2; D may be TRBD2 (5 bases). With 4 bases removed from V and 7 bases from J, the gap between germline ends came to 10 bases. The CDR3 extends over 13 amino acids. Germline V gene data show CDR1 as MDHEN and CDR2 as SYDVKM. CDR3 in amino acids: CASSYTGDGELFF. CDR3 coding DNA: TGTGCCAGCAGTTACACCGGGGACGGGGAGCTGTTTTTT.

This clonotype was counted ten times or more. This chain links TRBV7-2 with TRBJ1-1; D gene uncertain. V lost 5 bases and J lost 1, with 11 bases in between. CDR3 length: 14 amino acids. From germline, CDR1 is SGHTA and CDR2 FQGNSA. The CDR3: CASSPQLTNTEAFF. The CDR3 nucleotides read TGTGCCAGCAGCCCACAACTCACGAACACTGAAGCTTTCTTT. The complete variable domain, with remaining parts taken from reference TRBV7-2 and TRBJ1-1, reads GAGVSQSPSNKVTEKGKDVELRCDPISGHTALYWYRQSLGQGLEFLIYFQGNSAPDKSGLPSDRFSAERTGGSVSTLTIQRTQQEDSAVYLCASSPQLTNTEAFFGQGTRLTVV.